Listed below are T cell receptor beta chains from one sample, sequenced in a study of Ad26.COV2.S vaccination and SARS-CoV-2 variants. Using immunoSEQ multiplex PCR, the repertoire was profiled, and TCRdb retains in-frame clones only, with some absent. The sample shows under 300,000 clones, around nine tenths of them seen only once. The material was peripheral blood, obtained in a trial of Ad26.COV2.S vaccine versus placebo. These TCRs come from a person aged 18-65 years who received the Ad26.COV2.S COVID-19 vaccine or a placebo. The CDR3 runs from the conserved cysteine through the conserved F or W. Fields, in order: J gene, D gene, V gene, clone size, CDR3 length, CDR3 DNA, CDR3 protein. The D gene is left open where the match is weak. A clone size is listed for some rows: how often the clone was seen (once, few, many), or a class if it is expanded.

j_gene: TRBJ2-7; d_gene: TRBD2; v_gene: TRBV11-2; abundance: NA; len: 16; CDR3nt: TGTGCCAGCAGCATTCATCCGGGACTAGCGGGCTACGAGCAGTACTTC; CDR3aa: CASSIHPGLAGYEQYF
j_gene: TRBJ1-4; d_gene: TRBD1; v_gene: TRBV27; abundance: NA; len: 15; CDR3nt: TGTGCCAGCAGTTTATTCGGGACAGGGGGCGAAAAACTGTTTTTT; CDR3aa: CASSLFGTGGEKLFF
j_gene: TRBJ2-3; d_gene: TRBD2; v_gene: TRBV5-1; abundance: NA; len: 18; CDR3nt: TGCGCCAGCAGCTTGGCAGCAACCGGGACTAGCGGTGCAGATACGCAGTATTTT; CDR3aa: CASSLAATGTSGADTQYF
j_gene: TRBJ1-6; d_gene: NA; v_gene: TRBV27; abundance: NA; len: 15; CDR3nt: TGTGCCAGCAGTTTAGGGGGGCGGGGGAATTCACCCCTCCACTTT; CDR3aa: CASSLGGRGNSPLHF
j_gene: TRBJ1-2; d_gene: NA; v_gene: TRBV20-1; abundance: NA; len: 11; CDR3nt: TGCAGTGCTTCGAAAAGCGGGGGCTACACCTTC; CDR3aa: CSASKSGGYTF
j_gene: TRBJ1-1; d_gene: TRBD1; v_gene: TRBV2; abundance: NA; len: 16; CDR3nt: TGTGCCAGCAGTGAACGCAGGGGGGCTATGAACACTGAAGCTTTCTTT; CDR3aa: CASSERRGAMNTEAFF
j_gene: TRBJ2-1; d_gene: NA; v_gene: TRBV4-3; abundance: once; len: 17; CDR3nt: TGCGCCAGCAGCCAAGCGAAACTGGGGGGCTCCTACAATGAGCAGTTCTTC; CDR3aa: CASSQAKLGGSYNEQFF
j_gene: TRBJ2-1; d_gene: NA; v_gene: TRBV3-1/TRBV3-2; abundance: NA; len: 15; CDR3nt: TGTGCCAGCAGTCCCCGGACCACCACCTACAATGAGCAGTTCTTC; CDR3aa: CASSPRTTTYNEQFF
j_gene: TRBJ2-2; d_gene: TRBD2; v_gene: TRBV7-8; abundance: NA; len: 17; CDR3nt: TGTGCCAGCAGCTTAGCCCTAGCGGGGGTGATCACCGGGGAGCTGTTTTTT; CDR3aa: CASSLALAGVITGELFF
j_gene: TRBJ2-5; d_gene: TRBD2; v_gene: TRBV6-2/TRBV6-3; abundance: NA; len: 15; CDR3nt: TGTGCCAGCAGTTACCGTAGCGGGGGCCAAGAGACCCAGTACTTC; CDR3aa: CASSYRSGGQETQYF
j_gene: TRBJ1-6; d_gene: TRBD1; v_gene: TRBV9; abundance: NA; len: 15; CDR3nt: TGTGCCAGCAGCACAGGGACAGTCTATAATTCACCCCTCCACTTT; CDR3aa: CASSTGTVYNSPLHF
j_gene: TRBJ1-1; d_gene: NA; v_gene: TRBV6-2/TRBV6-3; abundance: NA; len: 16; CDR3nt: TGTGCCAGCAGTTACTCAGAGCCGGGAGTGAACACTGAAGCTTTCTTT; CDR3aa: CASSYSEPGVNTEAFF
j_gene: TRBJ2-1; d_gene: NA; v_gene: TRBV28; abundance: NA; len: 11; CDR3nt: TGTGCCAGCAGTTCCCTTATTGAGCAGTTCTTC; CDR3aa: CASSSLIEQFF
j_gene: TRBJ2-4; d_gene: NA; v_gene: TRBV18; abundance: once; len: 16; CDR3nt: TGTGCCAGCTCACCAATGACAACCCTAGCCAAAAACATTCAGTACTTC; CDR3aa: CASSPMTTLAKNIQYF
j_gene: TRBJ1-2; d_gene: NA; v_gene: TRBV4-3; abundance: once; len: 14; CDR3nt: TGCGCCAGCAGCCAGACTCAGGGTTTCTATGGCTACACCTTC; CDR3aa: CASSQTQGFYGYTF
j_gene: TRBJ2-3; d_gene: TRBD2; v_gene: TRBV3-1/TRBV3-2; abundance: NA; len: 14; CDR3nt: TGTGCCAGCAGACATACTAGCGGGGAAGATACGCAGTATTTT; CDR3aa: CASRHTSGEDTQYF
j_gene: TRBJ2-1; d_gene: NA; v_gene: TRBV7-9; abundance: NA; len: 15; CDR3nt: TGTGCCAGCAGCTTAGCAGGGAAGGACTACAATGAGCAGTTCTTC; CDR3aa: CASSLAGKDYNEQFF
j_gene: TRBJ2-5; d_gene: NA; v_gene: TRBV19; abundance: NA; len: 15; CDR3nt: TGTGCCAGTAGTATAGAAGGCCGGCTCCAAGAGACCCAGTACTTC; CDR3aa: CASSIEGRLQETQYF
j_gene: TRBJ1-1; d_gene: NA; v_gene: TRBV3-1/TRBV3-2; abundance: once; len: 14; CDR3nt: TGTGCCAGCAGCCCACGGGAAGTGGTGCCTGAAGCTTTCTTT; CDR3aa: CASSPREVVPEAFF
j_gene: TRBJ1-1; d_gene: TRBD1; v_gene: TRBV6-5; abundance: few; len: 15; CDR3nt: TGTGCCAGCAGTTACCCATGGACAGGGGAGTACTCAGCTTTCTTT; CDR3aa: CASSYPWTGEYSAFF